This TCR beta chain was sequenced during a study of cytomegalovirus exposure and HLA in healthy donors (dated by TCRdb to about 2017). For the wider study: An earlier analysis of more than 550 of the donors reported about 300 Gb of sequence data and some 110 million unique TCR beta sequences obtained from about 180 million T cells. Rather than drawing on any new phenotypic data, the later analysis identified candidate immune exposures from TCR beta sequences and the way those sequences occurred across donors. Among 398 genotyped donors of the cohort, an average of approximately 230,000 unique TCR beta nucleotide sequences were sequenced per donor, 15% to 20% of them non-productive. Approximately 300 gigabases of sequencing data and 70 million to 95 million unique TCR sequences made up an early release that covered roughly 670 HLA-typed donors. Roughly 5 DR-DQ haplotypes were treated as single units for association and clustering because of strong linkage in the cohort. The genetic ancestry cluster associated with self-reported Caucasian donors included around 76% of the roughly 380 genotyped donors. To decide whether each TCR beta V gene segment behaved as functional or pseudogenic, an earlier analysis of some 570 of the donors relied on high-throughput TCR beta sequencing. Along with the approximately 650-subject first cohort, a separate validation cohort of over a hundred different subjects was used. Donor age, sex, ethnicity and CMV serostatus were compiled together with the repertoire data. The number of typed donors differed by locus: about 629-630 for A, B, C, DRB1 and DQB1; 522 for DQA1; approximately 600 for DPA1; and 400 to 480 for DPB1. The study used immunosequencing to profile the T cell repertoires of 670 or so subjects and linked those repertoires to cytomegalovirus serostatus. All discovery cohort repertoires had been generated using a single sequencing platform. The study aimed to test whether signatures of past pathogen exposure could be identified by cataloging public T cell receptors. A later analysis re-examined previously published TCR beta repertoires from about 700 donors and added high-resolution HLA genotyping to investigate patterns of TCR occurrence. In a later genetic analysis, genome-wide SNP genotypes for about three fifths of the 666 donors were used, and that subset was treated as a discovery cohort. HLA typing included class I and class II loci at four-digit resolution. To predict cytomegalovirus infection status, the study combined high-throughput TCR immunosequencing, statistical association of individual TCRs with disease status, and machine learning.

Findings and caveats that apply to the study as a whole: According to a later analysis, most CMV-associated TCR beta chains appeared to be HLA-restricted, and the HLA associations seemed to be driven largely by CMV exposure. According to the authors, the approach could potentially be generalized to other disease states and immunological phenotypes. When HLA alleles, especially DR and DQ, strongly co-occurred, TCR associations were difficult to assign to individual alleles. Only TCR beta chains were sequenced in this cohort, and the absence of alpha or paired-chain data limited detectable features. Because HLA typing was missing for some donors at each locus, association tests included only the typed subset. According to a later analysis, TCR association rates differed among HLA loci, with DRB1 alleles showing the most associated TCRs and HLA-C alleles showing the fewest. A cluster of highly shared sequence variants was judged likely to represent a technical artifact of the sequencing pipeline. A later genetic analysis reported fewer N-insertions in productive TCRs among donors in an Asian-associated ancestry cluster than the roughly 720-donor mean. Immune exposure information for the cohort was limited to CMV serostatus. Several of the top co-occurrence clusters appeared to be linked to parvovirus B19, influenza, CMV and Epstein-Barr virus, according to a later analysis. In a later analysis, HLA-associated TCR beta chains showed more clonal expansion and lower generation probabilities than non-associated chains that were equally common. Linkage disequilibrium might explain the correlated functional status among segregating V segments, but an unknown experimental factor could not be excluded. In an earlier analysis of about 550 of the donors, most TCR beta V segments were observed in productive rearrangements about 87% or about 30% of the time, broadly matching IMGT annotations. The study gave a list of more than 150 TCR beta chains associated with cytomegalovirus. At a false discovery rate of 0.05, a later analysis linked 15,000 to 20,000 TCR beta sequences to specific HLA alleles. The classifier was reported to diagnose cytomegalovirus status with high specificity and sensitivity in both the original and validation cohorts. The presence/absence analyses assumed that sequencing depth was roughly uniform across donors, and that assumption may not be true. An association between a missense DCLRE1C variant and V-gene and J-gene trimming of TCR beta chains was found in a later genetic analysis and replicated in an independent cohort. Some IMGT-functional V segments, including TRBV6-2 and TRBV6-3, could not be told apart with the 87-base-pair reads, so those segments were excluded. Across donors, most TCR sequences were observed very rarely, whereas some public TCRs were present in many individuals. Three of the identified cytomegalovirus-associated TCR beta chains were confirmed in vitro to be specific for cytomegalovirus antigens. A further reported finding was that TCR beta sequences accurately predicted the HLA-A and HLA-B alleles for most subjects in the first cohort. Because counts were too low, about 18 rarely observed V segments, including chromosome 9 orphons, were left out of the earlier analysis of some 600 of the donors.

From the cysteine up to the phenylalanine, the CDR3 has a length of 17 residues. CDR3 DNA is the only sequence kept; it has 51 bases, read in frame from the first base. The germline V gene encodes CDR1 LNHDA and CDR2 SQIVND (reference sequence). V is shortened by 1 base, J by 0 bases, and the region joining them spans 14 bases. The cohort was made up of around 720 healthy bone marrow donors. Cohort members were all nominally healthy when sampled, although unrecorded immune exposures were likely present. The donor tested CMV seronegative, placing the donor among the approximately 400 seronegative members of the cohort. Every donor gave a peripheral blood sample, and the peripheral blood mononuclear cells from that sample were used for TCR beta sequencing. The Qiagen DNeasy Blood Extraction Kit was used to extract genomic DNA from the blood cell samples. Library prep was done by the immunoSEQ multiplex PCR assay. The multiplex PCR relied on a mix of 60 forward primers for TCR Vbeta segments and 13 reverse primers for TCR Jbeta segments. Amplification of the CDR3 region of rearranged TCR beta genes was performed with a multiplex PCR assay on genomic DNA. Amplified TCR beta libraries were sequenced as 87-base-pair reads on the Illumina HiSeq System. The study's own analysis went as follows. A later analysis tallied roughly 80 million unique TCR beta chains across the 666 repertoires, and some 12 million of those chains were shared by two or more donors. Raw reads were error-corrected and collapsed into unique sequences with a nearest-neighbor algorithm that merged closely related sequences to remove PCR and sequencing errors. To assign V, D and J gene segments, CDR3 sequences were aligned to IMGT reference sequences. For a sequence to be retained, a match of at least six nucleotides to both a V gene segment and a J gene segment was required. A rearrangement counted as productive if the CDR3 had no stop codons and remained in frame with V and J, and every other rearrangement counted as non-productive. Following IMGT convention, CDR3 was defined as the stretch from the second conserved V-encoded cysteine up to the conserved J-encoded phenylalanine. The earlier analysis of around 640 of the donors excluded sequences that lacked an unambiguous match to a single V gene segment. An earlier analysis of around 600 of the donors classified V segments as functional when productive rearrangements were above 56.7% and as segregating when the standard deviation between donors was above 5%. A statistical classification framework was built to diagnose cytomegalovirus status from the catalog of TCR beta chain sequences. In a later analysis, V and J genes were assigned by comparing TCR nucleotide sequences against IMGT/GENE-DB human TR gene sequences. The TCRdist pipeline was used in a later analysis to assign CDR3 sequences and most-parsimonious VDJ recombination scenarios. A later analysis defined each TCR beta chain by its CDR3 amino acid sequence plus V-gene family, and excluded reads lacking a unique V-gene family. To address suspected cross-contamination and a sequencing artifact, a later analysis removed a few hundred highly shared, low-generation-probability nucleotide sequences. A later analysis calculated a clonal expansion index for each public chain from normalized within-repertoire ranks of inferred template counts. Generation probabilities in a later analysis came from a VDJ recombination model fitted to out-of-frame rearrangements, and those results were checked against IGoR. In a later analysis, hypergeometric tests were used to score TCR-TCR, TCR-HLA and TCR-CMV co-occurrence, with a repertoire-size bias correction applied to TCR pairs. A later analysis estimated false discovery rates by permuting HLA or CMV assignments 20 times. In a later analysis, co-occurring TCRs were grouped using DBSCAN, with TCRdist sequence similarity added in when clustering inside HLA-allele-positive subsets. For co-occurrence clustering, repertoires with fewer than 30,000 or more than 120,000 public chains were excluded, along with five repertoires with anomalous nucleotide sharing. This is the immuneACCESS table as TCRdb keeps it, with only in-frame sequences that have V and J called. A part of the clones is gone; compared with another copy, unresolved V genes explain less than half, and the rest is unexplained. V and J calls plus clone size are reproduced from that table; the DNA served to infer D and trimming. This sample gives 210,000 or so clones in total; roughly four fifths of them show up just once. Roughly 0.22% of the sample belongs to the ten largest clones.

In regard to this clone: Its cognate antigen has yet to be identified. No base-level quality is on record; no much larger clone is a single base apart.

This sequence originates from a girl aged 2-10 years in good health and CMV-seronegative. Sequenced material: PBMCs. The receptor chain draws on TRBV19 and TRBJ2-3, with no confidently assigned D gene. For the CDR3, the sequence is CASSIGPSAESTDTQYF. The DNA reads as follows: TGTGCCAGTAGTATAGGTCCCTCGGCGGAAAGCACAGATACGCAGTATTTT.